This T cell receptor (beta chain) was obtained from a study of blood T cell repertoires in COVID-19. Study details: Sites across the United States, Italy and Spain contributed samples from acute and convalescent COVID-19.

Germline CDR1 is MDHEN and CDR2 is SYDVKM. V was trimmed by 1 base and J by 0 bases, leaving 8 bases between them. This CDR3 comprises 15 residues. In the authors' methods: For nucleated cells, counts were estimated from reference gene primer amplification. The protocol was immunoSEQ multiplex PCR, while the TCRdb copy is restricted to in-frame clones and leaves out a portion. The DNA was the basis for D and trimming; V, J and clone size are from that table. The sample includes 150,000 to 200,000 clones, about 80% of them seen just once. This chain connects TRBV28 to TRBJ2-3; the D is unclear. The source is a human donor with acute or convalescent COVID-19. The donor label of this sample is uncertain. Sequencing was carried out using peripheral blood. CDR3 nucleotides: TGTGCCAGCAGTTTATCGGCGGTTAGCACAGATACGCAGTATTTT. It codes for CASSLSAVSTDTQYF.